Each of the 23 T cell receptor beta chains below was sequenced from the same sample in a study of vaccination and CD4 T cells after COVID-19. TCRdb reprocessed the PCR reads with MiXCR, giving one entry per CDR3 protein. The sample lists 15,000 to 25,000 distinct CDR3 sequences; 60% were seen once. The sample consisted of CD4+ T cells from blood, taken after SARS-CoV-2 vaccination. The receptors originated from a human donor who had recovered from COVID-19.

The chain's CDR3 is CATSPQGKDTQYF. DNA for the CDR3: TGTGCCACCAGTCCCCAGGGAAAAGATACGCAGTATTTT. The chain combines TRBV24-1 with TRBJ2-3; possibly TRBD1 for D (5 bases). The CDR3 has 13 amino acids. V lost 6 bases and J lost 5, with 11 bases in between. Germline lookup yields CDR1 KGHDR and CDR2 SFDVKD.

The chain carries TRBV27 and TRBJ2-7; 12 bases map to TRBD2. The CDR3 extends over 16 amino acids. V shed 5 bases, J shed 7 bases, and the junction held 12 bases outside the gene matches. Germline values: CDR1 MNHEY, CDR2 SMNVEV (reference sequence). The CDR3 coding sequence is TGTGCCAGCAGTGGTCGACTAGCGGGGGCCCCGTCTGAGCAGTACTTC. Amino acid sequence: CASSGRLAGAPSEQYF.

The chain employs TRBV12-3 or TRBV12-4 and TRBJ2-1; 8 bases are a match to TRBD2. The V and J ends lost 6 bases and 0 bases, in that order; junction bases with no gene match: 4. The CDR3 has 15 residues. The CDR3 here is CASRLTSGSYNEQFF. The DNA for the CDR3 is TGTGCCAGCAGACTTACTAGCGGCTCCTACAATGAGCAGTTCTTC.

The chain carries TRBV7-9 and TRBJ1-1, with a possible D match to TRBD1 (5 bases). This CDR3 spans 13 amino acids. Germline CDR1 is SEHNR and CDR2 is FQNEAQ (reference sequence). Deletions cut 3 bases from V and 6 bases from J, with 11 bases between. CDR3 loop: CASSFGGSAEAFF. Here the CDR3 DNA reads TGTGCCAGCAGCTTCGGGGGGTCGGCTGAAGCTTTCTTT.

The chain is built from TRBV4-2 and TRBJ2-5, with a possible D match to TRBD1 (5 bases). The CDR3 totals 15 residues. The germline V gene encodes CDR1 LGHNA and CDR2 YNFKEQ. V lost 0 bases and J lost 5, with 13 bases in between. CDR3 in DNA: TGTGCCAGCAGCCAAGAGGGCAGGGTGAGGGAGACCCAGTACTTC. It is translated as CASSQEGRVRETQYF.

The chain joins TRBV28 to TRBJ2-2; D may match TRBD1 or TRBD2 (5 bases each). Trimming shortened V by 6 bases and J by 4 bases, and 18 bases separated the two germline ends. The CDR3 spans 16 residues. Germline CDR1 and CDR2: MDHEN and SYDVKM. The CDR3 region is CASSLRDPGATGELFF. As DNA, the CDR3 is TGTGCCAGCAGCCTGAGGGACCCCGGTGCCACCGGGGAGCTGTTTTTT.

The V call is TRBV7-2, the J call TRBJ2-7; D perhaps matches TRBD2 (6 bases). The germline V gene encodes CDR1 SGHTA and CDR2 FQGNSA. The CDR3 runs 14 residues. Trimming shortened V by 4 bases and J by 2 bases, and 12 bases separated the two germline ends. CDR3 protein: CASSSGDGPYEQYF. In DNA form, the CDR3 reads TGTGCCAGCAGCTCGGGGGACGGTCCCTACGAGCAGTACTTC.

This clonotype was seen just once. V and J are TRBV5-1 and TRBJ1-2, with 9 bases that match TRBD1. Germline loops: CDR1 SGHRS, CDR2 YFSETQ. V lost 3 bases and J lost 4; bases outside the gene matches: 19. The CDR3 spans 19 residues. In DNA, the CDR3 is TGCGCCAGCAGCTCCGTAATCGGGACAGGGACCATCGGTGGCTATGGCTACACCTTC. The encoded protein is CASSSVIGTGTIGGYGYTF.

The chain couples TRBV27 to TRBJ2-7; 9 positions agree with TRBD1. Germline CDR1 and CDR2: MNHEY and SMNVEV (reference sequence). The junction had 5 bases not matched to a gene; V was cut back by 2 bases and J by 3 bases. This CDR3 comprises 15 residues. The DNA of the CDR3 is TGTGCCAGCAGTTTACTACAGGGGGCGGTCTACGAGCAGTACTTC. The encoded protein is CASSLLQGAVYEQYF.

This rearrangement joins TRBV30 to TRBJ2-2; D is undetermined. Germline V gene lookup returns CDR1 GTSNPN and CDR2 SVGIG (reference sequence). This CDR3 is 14 amino acids long. Trimming took 7 bases from V and 3 from J, leaving 15 bases between them. CDR3 loop: CAFAFKRHTGELFF. The DNA for the CDR3 is TGTGCCTTCGCGTTCAAAAGACACACCGGGGAGCTGTTTTTT.

V usage is TRBV27 and J usage is TRBJ1-1, with D uncertain. This CDR3 region has 11 residues. CDR1 and CDR2 (germline): MNHEY, SMNVEV (reference sequence). Trimming took off 4 bases at V and 6 bases at J, with 6 bases between the two ends. This chain's CDR3 is CASSSRAEAFF. CDR3 sequence (DNA): TGTGCCAGCAGTTCCCGAGCTGAAGCTTTCTTT.

This chain uses TRBV7-8 with TRBJ1-5; 8 positions match TRBD1. J was trimmed by 7 bases and V by 1 base; bases with no gene match: 6. The CDR3 has 15 amino acids. Per the germline V gene, CDR1 is SGHVS and CDR2 is FQNEAQ. CDR3 residues: CASSLGTGTGQPQHF. CDR3 coding DNA: TGTGCCAGCAGCTTAGGGACAGGGACGGGGCAGCCCCAGCATTTT.

V usage is TRBV7-9 and J usage is TRBJ2-1; D remains unclear. V lost 6 bases, J lost 5 bases, and 23 bases lay in between. Germline V CDR1 and CDR2: SEHNR, FQNEAQ (reference sequence). The CDR3 contains 17 residues. CDR3 amino acids: CASSPSPLMRRNNEQFF. CDR3 in DNA: TGTGCCAGCAGTCCCAGCCCCTTGATGCGACGGAACAATGAGCAGTTCTTC.

The V gene is TRBV20-1, the J gene TRBJ2-7, with 13 bases fitting TRBD2. This CDR3 is 18 amino acids long. CDR1 DFQATT and CDR2 SNEGSKA come from the germline V gene (reference sequence). V lost 3 bases to trimming and J lost 4 bases; unmatched junction nucleotides: 15. The CDR3 protein is CSARDNTGLAGVRYEQYF. The CDR3 DNA sequence: TGCAGTGCTAGGGATAATACCGGACTAGCGGGAGTGAGGTACGAGCAGTACTTC.

Written as DNA, the CDR3 is TGTGCCAGCAGGTACAGTGGGGGCAATCAGCCCCAGCATTTT. The encoded protein is CASRYSGGNQPQHF. V gene TRBV28 combines with J gene TRBJ1-5; D call uncertain. This CDR3 is 14 amino acids long. The V and J ends lost 6 bases and 2 bases respectively, with 11 bases between them. The germline gives CDR1 MDHEN, CDR2 SYDVKM. The whole variable domain, remainder taken from reference TRBV28 and TRBJ1-5, is DVKVTQSSRYLVKRTGEKVFLECVQDMDHENMFWYRQDPGLGLRLIYFSYDVKMKEKGDIPEGYSVSREKKERFSLILESASTNQTSMYLCASRYSGGNQPQHFGDGTRLSIL.

The chain couples TRBV28 to TRBJ1-5; D gene uncertain. V was cut by 10 bases and J by 4 bases, with 14 bases left in between. CDR1 and CDR2 from the germline V gene are MDHEN and SYDVKM. The CDR3 covers 13 residues. The CDR3: CAIGWRRNQPQHF. Here the CDR3 DNA reads TGTGCCATAGGGTGGCGCCGAAATCAGCCCCAGCATTTT.

The chain carries TRBV25-1 and TRBJ2-3; D might be TRBD2 (6 bases). CDR3 length: 14 amino acids. Germline CDR1 reads MGHDK; CDR2 reads SYGVNS. V dropped 8 bases and J dropped 5 bases, with 17 bases sitting between them. The CDR3 nucleotides read TGTGCCAGCGCTCCGGGGGTCAGCCAAGATACGCAGTATTTT. This encodes CASAPGVSQDTQYF.

This chain uses TRBV2 with TRBJ1-1, with a tentative D call TRBD1 (5 bases). The V gene's germline CDR1 is SNHLY and CDR2 FYNNEI. V was trimmed by 6 bases and J by 5 bases, leaving 16 bases between them. CDR3 length: 14 residues. For the CDR3, the DNA is TGTGCCAGCAGCGTGGCAGGGAGGGAGACTGAAGCTTTCTTT. Its protein product is CASSVAGRETEAFF.

J is TRBJ2-3 and V is TRBV7-8; 8 bases are shared with TRBD2. The CDR3 runs 16 residues. J was trimmed by 6 bases and V by 6 bases; bases with no gene match: 14. Germline values: CDR1 SGHVS, CDR2 FQNEAQ. CDR3 in amino acids: CASRVVPGTRADTQYF. DNA for the CDR3: TGTGCCAGCAGAGTTGTTCCCGGGACTAGAGCCGATACGCAGTATTTT.

CDR3 in amino acids: CASSMGQGLDTQYF. The CDR3 DNA reads TGTGCCAGTAGTATGGGACAGGGGTTAGATACGCAGTATTTT. The V call is TRBV19, the J call TRBJ2-3, with TRBD1 identical over 10 bases. CDR3 size: 14 residues. The germline V gene has CDR1 LNHDA and CDR2 SQIVND (reference sequence). Trimming at V came to 3 bases and at J to 5 bases, leaving 2 bases not matched to a gene. Combining the CDR3 with reference TRBV19 and TRBJ2-3 gives the whole variable domain DGGITQSPKYLFRKEGQNVTLSCEQNLNHDAMYWYRQDPGQGLRLIYYSQIVNDFQKGDIAEGYSVSREKKESFPLTVTSAQKNPTAFYLCASSMGQGLDTQYFGPGTRLTVL.

This clonotype was seen a few times. The chain combines TRBV19 with TRBJ1-5; 10 positions agree with TRBD1. The CDR3 length is 14 residues. The V segment lost 6 bases and the J segment 2 bases; nucleotides outside the gene matches: 1. CDR1 is LNHDA and CDR2 is SQIVND in the germline V gene (reference sequence). The CDR3 DNA sequence: TGTGCCAGTAGAGGACAGGGGGGCAATCAGCCCCAGCATTTT. Translation gives CASRGQGGNQPQHF.

The gene calls are TRBV20-1 and TRBJ1-5; D possibly corresponds to TRBD1 (5 bases). This CDR3 is 13 amino acids long. The V gene's germline CDR1 is DFQATT and CDR2 SNEGSKA (reference sequence). With 0 bases removed from V and 6 bases from J, the gap between germline ends came to 9 bases. The CDR3 here is CSARDPGPQPQHF. For the CDR3, the DNA is TGCAGTGCTAGAGATCCAGGGCCTCAGCCCCAGCATTTT.

The chain recombines TRBV28 with TRBJ1-4, with D possibly matching TRBD1 (5 bases). Germline CDR1 MDHEN, CDR2 SYDVKM. The CDR3 has 17 residues. The germline V and J ends were trimmed by 6 bases and 8 bases, with 25 bases remaining between them. The CDR3 reads CASRSFSRDPKGEKLFF. The DNA for the CDR3 is TGTGCCAGCAGATCCTTTTCCCGGGATCCCAAGGGGGAAAAACTGTTTTTT. Filled out from reference TRBV28 and TRBJ1-4, the complete variable domain reads DVKVTQSSRYLVKRTGEKVFLECVQDMDHENMFWYRQDPGLGLRLIYFSYDVKMKEKGDIPEGYSVSREKKERFSLILESASTNQTSMYLCASRSFSRDPKGEKLFFGSGTQLSVL.